This record covers a single T cell receptor beta chain. The data are from a study of blood T cell repertoires in COVID-19. The method was immunoSEQ multiplex PCR; TCRdb's version includes in-frame clones alone and lacks a portion of them. Of about 430,000 clones in the sample, around nine tenths are singletons; the top ten hold about 1.5%. This clonotype originated in a young woman who had been exposed to COVID-19. Sample: PBMCs or T cells enriched from blood (not recorded which).

CDR3 region: CATSRDTGGQYF. CDR3 nucleotides: TGTGCCACCAGCAGGGATACAGGTGGGCAGTACTTC. The V call is TRBV15, the J call TRBJ2-7, with D possibly being TRBD1 (5 bases). From germline, CDR1 is LNHNV and CDR2 YYDKDF (reference sequence). V was trimmed by 3 bases and J by 9 bases, leaving 12 bases between them. CDR3 length equals 12 residues.